Following are 6 T cell receptor beta chains from one sample sequenced in a study of blood T cell repertoires in COVID-19. Repertoires were generated with immunoSEQ multiplex PCR, while TCRdb's copy carries only in-frame clones and drops some. Of around 140,000 clones in the sample, more than 70% were seen once. Sequenced sample: peripheral blood. These receptors came from a human donor in a cohort sampled during active COVID-19.

This sequence joins TRBV4-1 and TRBJ1-1; possibly TRBD1 for D (5 bases). CDR3 length: 14 amino acids. V was cut by 6 bases and J by 2 bases, with 13 bases left in between. The germline V gene encodes CDR1 MGHRA and CDR2 YSYEKL. CDR3 DNA: TGCGCCAGCAGAAAAGGACAATCCAACACTGAAGCTTTCTTT. This codes for CASRKGQSNTEAFF.

This rearrangement joins TRBV2 to TRBJ1-1; tentatively, D is TRBD1 (6 bases). CDR1 is SNHLY and CDR2 is FYNNEI in the germline V gene. CDR3 length: 14 residues. V lost 6 bases and J 5 bases, leaving 16 bases between the germline ends. The CDR3 protein is CASSRTDPSTEAFF. The CDR3 DNA sequence: TGTGCCAGCAGCCGGACAGACCCGAGTACTGAAGCTTTCTTT.

This rearrangement joins TRBV19 to TRBJ2-7, with TRBD1 matching 9 bases. Germline assignment: CDR1 LNHDA and CDR2 SQIVND (reference sequence). This CDR3 has 15 residues. Trimming removed 6 bases from V and 2 bases from J; junction bases left unmatched: 8. CDR3 in DNA: TGTGCCAGTAGCAACTCGGACAGGGGAACCTACGAGCAGTACTTC. This encodes CASSNSDRGTYEQYF.

This clone occurred a few times. The rearrangement uses TRBV15 and TRBJ2-7; perhaps TRBD1 as D (6 bases). The germline V and J ends were trimmed by 1 base and 6 bases, with 7 bases remaining between them. CDR1 LNHNV and CDR2 YYDKDF come from the germline V gene (reference sequence). This CDR3 contains 12 residues. The CDR3 DNA follows: TGTGCCACCAGCAGAGTAGGGGGCGAGCAGTACTTC. Its translation: CATSRVGGEQYF. The variable domain in full, completed from reference TRBV15 and TRBJ2-7, reads DAMVIQNPRYQVTQFGKPVTLSCSQTLNHNVMYWYQQKSSQAPKLLFHYYDKDFNNEADTPDNFQSRRPNTSFCFLDIRSPGLGDTAMYLCATSRVGGEQYFGPGTRLTVT.

This clone appeared a single time. The chain has TRBV6-5 and TRBJ1-2; 7 nucleotides line up with TRBD1. This CDR3 has 14 residues. Trimming cost V 8 bases and J 2 bases; bases outside gene matches: 8. Germline lookup yields CDR1 MNHEY and CDR2 SVGAGI. The CDR3: CASGDRVQNYGYTF. The CDR3, as DNA: TGTGCCAGCGGCGACAGGGTTCAGAACTATGGCTACACCTTC.

The chain links TRBV4-1 to TRBJ1-6; D remains unclear. Trimming cost V 6 bases and J 5 bases, with 11 bases left between them. The CDR3 length is 14 residues. Germline V gives CDR1 MGHRA, CDR2 YSYEKL. CDR3: CASSRTGDNSPLHF. In DNA form, the CDR3 reads TGCGCCAGCAGTAGGACGGGAGATAATTCACCCCTCCACTTT.